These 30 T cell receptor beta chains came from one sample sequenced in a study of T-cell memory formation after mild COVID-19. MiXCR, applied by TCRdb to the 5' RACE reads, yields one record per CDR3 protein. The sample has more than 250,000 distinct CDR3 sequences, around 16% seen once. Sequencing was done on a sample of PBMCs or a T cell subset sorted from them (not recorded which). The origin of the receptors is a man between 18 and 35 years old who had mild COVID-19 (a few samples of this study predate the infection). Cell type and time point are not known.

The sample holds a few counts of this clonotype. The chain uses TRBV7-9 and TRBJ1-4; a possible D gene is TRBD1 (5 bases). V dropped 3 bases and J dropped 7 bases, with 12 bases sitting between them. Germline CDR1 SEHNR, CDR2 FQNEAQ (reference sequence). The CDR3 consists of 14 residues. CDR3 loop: CASSFPGGPEKLFF. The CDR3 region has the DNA TGTGCCAGCAGCTTTCCCGGGGGACCTGAAAAACTGTTTTTT.

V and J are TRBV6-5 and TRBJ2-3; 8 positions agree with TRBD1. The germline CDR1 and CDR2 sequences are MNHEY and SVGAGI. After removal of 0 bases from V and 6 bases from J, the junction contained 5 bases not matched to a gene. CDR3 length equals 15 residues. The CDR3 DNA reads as TGTGCCAGCAGTTACTCGGGGACAGGCGGGGATACGCAGTATTTT. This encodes CASSYSGTGGDTQYF.

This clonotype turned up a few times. CDR3 region: CASSFQPGHQETQYF. Written as DNA, the CDR3 is TGTGCCAGCAGCTTTCAACCGGGACACCAAGAGACCCAGTACTTC. This chain joins TRBV7-9 and TRBJ2-5; D possibly matches TRBD1 or TRBD2 (5 bases each). Germline CDR1 reads SEHNR; CDR2 reads FQNEAQ (reference sequence). This CDR3 is built from 15 residues. V lost 3 bases, J lost 0 bases, and 11 bases lay in between.

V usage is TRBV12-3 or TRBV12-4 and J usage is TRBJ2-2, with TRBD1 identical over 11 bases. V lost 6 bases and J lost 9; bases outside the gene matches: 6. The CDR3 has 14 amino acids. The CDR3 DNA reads TGTGCCAGCAGCGGGGACAGGGGGAAACGGGAGCTGTTTTTT. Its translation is CASSGDRGKRELFF.

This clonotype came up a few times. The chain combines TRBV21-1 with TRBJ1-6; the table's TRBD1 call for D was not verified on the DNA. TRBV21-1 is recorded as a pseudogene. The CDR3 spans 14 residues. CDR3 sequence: CASSPGGINSPLHF. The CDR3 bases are TGTGCCAGCAGCCCAGGGGGTATTAATTCACCCCTCCACTTT.

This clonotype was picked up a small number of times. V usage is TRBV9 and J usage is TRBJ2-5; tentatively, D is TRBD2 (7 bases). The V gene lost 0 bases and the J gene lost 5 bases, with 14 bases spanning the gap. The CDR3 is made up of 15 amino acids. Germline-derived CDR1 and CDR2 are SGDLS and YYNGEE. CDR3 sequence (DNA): TGTGCCAGCAGCGTAGCCCCGGGGGGCGAGGAGACCCAGTACTTC. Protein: CASSVAPGGEETQYF.

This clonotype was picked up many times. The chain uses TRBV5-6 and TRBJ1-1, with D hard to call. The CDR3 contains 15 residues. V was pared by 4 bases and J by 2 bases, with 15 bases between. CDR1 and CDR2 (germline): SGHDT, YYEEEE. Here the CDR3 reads CASSLWSGFNTEAFF. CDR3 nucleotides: TGTGCCAGCAGCCTATGGAGCGGATTTAACACTGAAGCTTTCTTT. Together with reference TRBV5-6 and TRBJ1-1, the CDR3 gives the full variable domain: DAGVTQSPTHLIKTRGQQVTLRCSPKSGHDTVSWYQQALGQGPQFIFQYYEEEERQRGNFPDRFSGHQFPNYSSELNVNALLLGDSALYLCASSLWSGFNTEAFFGQGTRLTVV.

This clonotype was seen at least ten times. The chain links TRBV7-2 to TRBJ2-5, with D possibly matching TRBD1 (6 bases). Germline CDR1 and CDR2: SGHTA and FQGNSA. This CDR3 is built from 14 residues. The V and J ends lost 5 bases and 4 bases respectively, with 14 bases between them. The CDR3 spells CASSPPGARETQYF. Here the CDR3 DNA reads TGTGCCAGCAGCCCCCCAGGGGCCCGAGAGACCCAGTACTTC.

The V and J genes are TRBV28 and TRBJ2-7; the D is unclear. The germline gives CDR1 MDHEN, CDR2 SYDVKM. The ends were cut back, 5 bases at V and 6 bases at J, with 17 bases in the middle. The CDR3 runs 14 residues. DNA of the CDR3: TGTGCCAGCAGTGGCATCACGCGTCAAGGCGAGCAGTACGTC. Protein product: CASSGITRQGEQYV.

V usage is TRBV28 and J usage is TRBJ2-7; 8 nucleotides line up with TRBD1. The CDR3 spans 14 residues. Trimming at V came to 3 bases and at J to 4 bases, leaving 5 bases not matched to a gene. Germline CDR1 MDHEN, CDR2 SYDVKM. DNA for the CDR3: TGTGCCAGCAGTTTCCACCAGGGGGCTTACGAGCAGTACGTC. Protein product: CASSFHQGAYEQYV.

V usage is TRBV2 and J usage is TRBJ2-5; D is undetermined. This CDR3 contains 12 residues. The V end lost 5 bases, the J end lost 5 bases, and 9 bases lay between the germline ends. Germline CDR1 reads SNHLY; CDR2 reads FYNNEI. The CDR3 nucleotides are TGTGCCAGCAGTTACACCCTGGAGACCCAGTACTTC. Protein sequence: CASSYTLETQYF.

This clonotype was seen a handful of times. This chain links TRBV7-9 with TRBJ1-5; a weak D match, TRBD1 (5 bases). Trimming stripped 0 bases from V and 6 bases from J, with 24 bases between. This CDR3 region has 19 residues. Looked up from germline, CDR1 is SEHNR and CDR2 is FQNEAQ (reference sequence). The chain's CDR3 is CASSLAYHDDPGGGQPQHF. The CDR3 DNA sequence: TGTGCCAGCAGCTTAGCCTACCACGACGACCCCGGCGGGGGTCAGCCCCAGCATTTT.

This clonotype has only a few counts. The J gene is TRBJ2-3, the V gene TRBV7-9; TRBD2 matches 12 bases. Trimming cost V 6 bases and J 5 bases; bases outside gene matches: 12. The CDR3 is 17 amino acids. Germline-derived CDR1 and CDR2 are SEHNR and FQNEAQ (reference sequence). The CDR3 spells CASRYPSTSGGIDTQYF. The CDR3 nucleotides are TGTGCCAGCAGATACCCTTCGACTAGCGGGGGCATAGATACGCAGTATTTT.

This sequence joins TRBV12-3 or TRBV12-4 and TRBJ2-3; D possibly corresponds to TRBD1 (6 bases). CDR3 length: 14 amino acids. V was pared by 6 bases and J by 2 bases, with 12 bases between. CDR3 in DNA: TGTGCCAGCAGCGGAAACAGGGCCACAGATACGCAGTATTTT. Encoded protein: CASSGNRATDTQYF.

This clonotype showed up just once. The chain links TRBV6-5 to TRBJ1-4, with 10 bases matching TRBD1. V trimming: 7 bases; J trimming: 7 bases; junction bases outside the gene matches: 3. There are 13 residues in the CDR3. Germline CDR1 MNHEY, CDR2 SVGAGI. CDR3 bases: TGTGCCAGCAAGACAGGGGGCAGTGAAAAACTGTTTTTT. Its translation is CASKTGGSEKLFF.

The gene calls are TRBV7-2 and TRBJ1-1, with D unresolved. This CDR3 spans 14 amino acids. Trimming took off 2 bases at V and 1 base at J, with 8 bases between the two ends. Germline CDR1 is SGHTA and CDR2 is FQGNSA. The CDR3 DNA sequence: TGTGCCAGCAGCTTACGGCAGCCGAACACTGAAGCTTTCTTT. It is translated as CASSLRQPNTEAFF.

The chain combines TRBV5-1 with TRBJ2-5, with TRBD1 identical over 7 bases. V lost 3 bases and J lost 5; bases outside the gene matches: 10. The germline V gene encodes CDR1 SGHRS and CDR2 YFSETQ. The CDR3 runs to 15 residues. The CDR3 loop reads CASSYDRVIGETQYF. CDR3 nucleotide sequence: TGCGCCAGCAGCTACGACAGGGTAATCGGGGAGACCCAGTACTTC.

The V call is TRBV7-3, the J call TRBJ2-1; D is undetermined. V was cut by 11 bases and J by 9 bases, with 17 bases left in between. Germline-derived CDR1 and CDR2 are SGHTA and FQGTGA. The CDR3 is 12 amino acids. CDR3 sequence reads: CASAPRTGEQFF. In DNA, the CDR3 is TGTGCCTCCGCCCCCCGGACGGGTGAGCAGTTCTTC.

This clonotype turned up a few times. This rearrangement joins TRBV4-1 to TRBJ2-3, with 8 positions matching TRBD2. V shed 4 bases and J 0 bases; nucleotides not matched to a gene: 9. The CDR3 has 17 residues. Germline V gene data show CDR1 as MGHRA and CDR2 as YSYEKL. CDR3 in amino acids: CASSPGGSGASTDTQYF. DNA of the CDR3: TGCGCCAGCAGCCCCGGGGGTAGCGGGGCTAGCACAGATACGCAGTATTTT.

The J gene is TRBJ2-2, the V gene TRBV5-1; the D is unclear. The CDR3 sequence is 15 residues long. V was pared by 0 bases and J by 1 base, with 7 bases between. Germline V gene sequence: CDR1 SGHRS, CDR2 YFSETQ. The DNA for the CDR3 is TGCGCCAGCAGCTTGGAAAGGTGGAACACCGGGGAGCTGTTTTTT. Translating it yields CASSLERWNTGELFF.

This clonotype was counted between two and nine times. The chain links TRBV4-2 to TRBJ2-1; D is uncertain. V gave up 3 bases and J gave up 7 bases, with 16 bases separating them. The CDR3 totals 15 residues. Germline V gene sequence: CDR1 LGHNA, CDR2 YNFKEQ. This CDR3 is CASSQSLLVGNEQFF. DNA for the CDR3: TGTGCCAGCAGCCAGTCCCTTTTGGTGGGGAATGAGCAGTTCTTC.

The DNA of the CDR3 is TGTGCCAGCAGACCCCGGACAGGGTCCGGCTACACCTTC. It translates to CASRPRTGSGYTF. The V call is TRBV6-6, the J call TRBJ1-2; TRBD1 matches at 8 bases. Germline-derived CDR1 and CDR2 are MNHNY and SVGAGI (reference sequence). J lost 8 bases, V lost 6 bases, and 8 bases had no gene match. CDR3 size: 13 residues.

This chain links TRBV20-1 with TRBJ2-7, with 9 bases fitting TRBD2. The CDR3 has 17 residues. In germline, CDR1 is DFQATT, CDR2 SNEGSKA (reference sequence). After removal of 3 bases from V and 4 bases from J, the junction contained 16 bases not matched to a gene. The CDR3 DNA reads TGCAGTGCTAGCGGGGCTAGCGGGGAAAGGGCTCTTTACGAGCAGTACTTC. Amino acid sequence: CSASGASGERALYEQYF.

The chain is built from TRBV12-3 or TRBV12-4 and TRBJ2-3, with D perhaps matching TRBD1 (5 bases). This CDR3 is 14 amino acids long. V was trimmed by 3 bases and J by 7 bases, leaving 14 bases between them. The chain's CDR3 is CASSFLTGGHTQYF. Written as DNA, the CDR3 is TGTGCCAGCAGTTTTCTTACAGGTGGACATACGCAGTATTTT.

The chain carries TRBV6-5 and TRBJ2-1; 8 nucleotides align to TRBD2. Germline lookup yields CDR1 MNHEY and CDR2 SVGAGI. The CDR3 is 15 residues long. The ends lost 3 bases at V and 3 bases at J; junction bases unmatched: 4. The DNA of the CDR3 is TGTGCCAGCAGTTATGCGGGGGGTGACTACAATGAGCAGTTCTTC. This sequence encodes CASSYAGGDYNEQFF.

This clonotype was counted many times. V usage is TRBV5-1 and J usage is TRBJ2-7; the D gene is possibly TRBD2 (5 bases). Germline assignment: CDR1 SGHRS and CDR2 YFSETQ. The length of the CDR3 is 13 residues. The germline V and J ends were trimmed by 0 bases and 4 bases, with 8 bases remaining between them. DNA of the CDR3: TGCGCCAGCAGCTTGGCCTCGGGATACGAGCAGTACTTC. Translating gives CASSLASGYEQYF.

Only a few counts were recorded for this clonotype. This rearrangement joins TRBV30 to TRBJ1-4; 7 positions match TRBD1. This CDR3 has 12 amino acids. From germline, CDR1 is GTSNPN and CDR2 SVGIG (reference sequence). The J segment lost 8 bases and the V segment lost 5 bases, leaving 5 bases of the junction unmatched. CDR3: CAWGQESEKLFF. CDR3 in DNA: TGTGCCTGGGGACAGGAATCGGAAAAACTGTTTTTT. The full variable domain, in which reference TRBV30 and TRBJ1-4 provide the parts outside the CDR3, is SQTIHQWPATLVQPVGSPLSLECTVEGTSNPNLYWYRQAAGRGLQLLFYSVGIGQISSEVPQNLSASRPQDRQFILSSKKLLLSDSGFYLCAWGQESEKLFFGSGTQLSVL.

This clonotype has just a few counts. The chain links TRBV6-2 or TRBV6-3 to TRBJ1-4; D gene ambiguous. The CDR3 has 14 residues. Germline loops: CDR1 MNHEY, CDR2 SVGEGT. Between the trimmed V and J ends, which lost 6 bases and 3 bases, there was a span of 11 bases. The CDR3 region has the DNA TGTGCCAGCAGCCCCGGACGGCCTAATGAAAAACTGTTTTTT. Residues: CASSPGRPNEKLFF.

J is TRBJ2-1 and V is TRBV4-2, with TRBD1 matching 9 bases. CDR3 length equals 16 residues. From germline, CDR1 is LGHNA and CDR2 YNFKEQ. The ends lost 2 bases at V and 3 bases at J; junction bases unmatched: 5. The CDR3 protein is CASSQTGTGNYNEQFF. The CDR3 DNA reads TGTGCCAGCAGCCAAACCGGGACAGGGAACTACAATGAGCAGTTCTTC.

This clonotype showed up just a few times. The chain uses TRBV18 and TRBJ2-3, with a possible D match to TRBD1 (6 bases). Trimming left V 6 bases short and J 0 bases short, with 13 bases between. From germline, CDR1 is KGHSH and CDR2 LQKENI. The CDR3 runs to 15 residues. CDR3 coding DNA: TGTGCCAGCTCGCTTCAGGGGATTAGCACAGATACGCAGTATTTT. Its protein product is CASSLQGISTDTQYF.